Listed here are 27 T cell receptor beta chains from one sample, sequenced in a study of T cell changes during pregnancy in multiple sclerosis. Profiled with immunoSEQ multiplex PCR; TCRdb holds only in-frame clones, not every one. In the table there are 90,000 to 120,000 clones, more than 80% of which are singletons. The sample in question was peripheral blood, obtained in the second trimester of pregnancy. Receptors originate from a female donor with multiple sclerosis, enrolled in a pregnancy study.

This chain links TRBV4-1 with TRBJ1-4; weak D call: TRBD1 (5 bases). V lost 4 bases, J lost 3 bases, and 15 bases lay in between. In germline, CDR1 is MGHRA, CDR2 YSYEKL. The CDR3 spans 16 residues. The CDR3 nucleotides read TGCGCCAGCAGCCGAGAAGCGACAGCTCCTAATGAAAAACTGTTTTTT. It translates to CASSREATAPNEKLFF.

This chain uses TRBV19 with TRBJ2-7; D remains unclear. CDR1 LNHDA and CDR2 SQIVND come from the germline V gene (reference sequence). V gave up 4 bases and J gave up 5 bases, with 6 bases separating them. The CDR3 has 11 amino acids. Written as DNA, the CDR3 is TGTGCCAGTAGTAGTATCCACGAGCAGTACTTC. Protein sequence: CASSSIHEQYF.

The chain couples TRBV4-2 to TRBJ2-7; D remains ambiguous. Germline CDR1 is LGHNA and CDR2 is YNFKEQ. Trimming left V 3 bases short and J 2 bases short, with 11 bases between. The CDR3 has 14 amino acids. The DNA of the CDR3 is TGTGCCAGCAGCCAGGGCAGGAACACCTACGAGCAGTACTTC. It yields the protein CASSQGRNTYEQYF.

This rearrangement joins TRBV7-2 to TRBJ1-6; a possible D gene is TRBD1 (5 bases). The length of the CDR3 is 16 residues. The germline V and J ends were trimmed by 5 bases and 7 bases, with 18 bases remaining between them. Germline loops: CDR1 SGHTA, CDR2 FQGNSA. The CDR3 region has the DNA TGTGCCAGCAGCCGTACGATTACAGGACCCAATTCACCCCTCCACTTT. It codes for CASSRTITGPNSPLHF.

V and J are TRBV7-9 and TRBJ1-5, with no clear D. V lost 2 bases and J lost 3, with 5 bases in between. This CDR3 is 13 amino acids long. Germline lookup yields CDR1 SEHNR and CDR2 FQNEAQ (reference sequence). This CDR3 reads CASSLQANQPQHF. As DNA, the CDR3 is TGTGCCAGCAGCTTACAGGCCAATCAGCCCCAGCATTTT. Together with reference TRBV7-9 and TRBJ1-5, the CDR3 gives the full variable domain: DTGVSQNPRHKITKRGQNVTFRCDPISEHNRLYWYRQTLGQGPEFLTYFQNEAQLEKSRLLSDRFSAERPKGSFSTLEIQRTEQGDSAMYLCASSLQANQPQHFGDGTRLSIL.

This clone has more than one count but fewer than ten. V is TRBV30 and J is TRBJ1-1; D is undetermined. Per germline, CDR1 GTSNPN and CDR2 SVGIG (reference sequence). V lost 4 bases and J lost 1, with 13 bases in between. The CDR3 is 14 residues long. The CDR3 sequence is CAWMARLENTEAFF. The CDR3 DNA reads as TGTGCCTGGATGGCCAGGCTGGAGAACACTGAAGCTTTCTTT.

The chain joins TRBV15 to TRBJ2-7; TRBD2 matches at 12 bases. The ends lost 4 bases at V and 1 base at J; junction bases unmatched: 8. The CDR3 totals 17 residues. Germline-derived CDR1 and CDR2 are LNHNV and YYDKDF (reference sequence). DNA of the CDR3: TGTGCCACCAGCAACCACTTGGGACTAGCGGGTTCCTACGAGCAGTACTTC. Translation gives CATSNHLGLAGSYEQYF.

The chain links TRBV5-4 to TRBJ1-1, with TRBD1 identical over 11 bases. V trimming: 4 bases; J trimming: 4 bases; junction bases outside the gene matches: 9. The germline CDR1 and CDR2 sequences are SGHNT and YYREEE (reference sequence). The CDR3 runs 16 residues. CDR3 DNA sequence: TGTGCCAGCAGCCAGGGGGACAGGGGGAGAAGCACTGAAGCTTTCTTT. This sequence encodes CASSQGDRGRSTEAFF. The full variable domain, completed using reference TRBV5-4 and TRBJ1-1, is ETGVTQSPTHLIKTRGQQVTLRCSSQSGHNTVSWYQQALGQGPQFIFQYYREEENGRGNFPPRFSGLQFPNYSSELNVNALELDDSALYLCASSQGDRGRSTEAFFGQGTRLTVV.

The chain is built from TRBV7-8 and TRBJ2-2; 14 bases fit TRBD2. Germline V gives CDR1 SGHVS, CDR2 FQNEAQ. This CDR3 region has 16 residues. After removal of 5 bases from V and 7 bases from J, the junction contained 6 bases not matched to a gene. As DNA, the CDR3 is TGTGCCAGCAGCCTAAGACTAGCGGGAGGGGGCGGGGAGCTGTTTTTT. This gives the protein CASSLRLAGGGGELFF.

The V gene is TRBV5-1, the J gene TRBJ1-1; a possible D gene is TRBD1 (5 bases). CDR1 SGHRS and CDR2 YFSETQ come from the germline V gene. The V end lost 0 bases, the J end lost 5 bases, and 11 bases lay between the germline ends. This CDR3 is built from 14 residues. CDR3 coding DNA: TGCGCCAGCAGCTTGGATAACAGGAGAACTGAAGCTTTCTTT. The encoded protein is CASSLDNRRTEAFF.

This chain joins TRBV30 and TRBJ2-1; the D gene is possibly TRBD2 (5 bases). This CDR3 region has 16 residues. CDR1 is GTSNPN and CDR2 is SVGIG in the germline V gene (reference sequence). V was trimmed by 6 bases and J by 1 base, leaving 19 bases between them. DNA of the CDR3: TGTGCCTGCCCCTCGGGGTGTACGGCGTCCTACAATGAGCAGTTCTTC. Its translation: CACPSGCTASYNEQFF.

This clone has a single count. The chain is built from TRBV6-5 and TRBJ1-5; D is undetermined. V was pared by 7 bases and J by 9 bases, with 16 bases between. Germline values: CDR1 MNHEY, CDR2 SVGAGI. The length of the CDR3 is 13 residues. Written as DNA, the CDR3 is TGTGCCAGCACAACATCCTGGGAGCGGCCCCAGCATTTT. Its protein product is CASTTSWERPQHF.

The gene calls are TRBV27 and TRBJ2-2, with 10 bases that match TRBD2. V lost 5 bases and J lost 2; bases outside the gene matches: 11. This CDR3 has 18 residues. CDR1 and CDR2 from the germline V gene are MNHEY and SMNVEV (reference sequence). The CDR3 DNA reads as TGTGCCAGCAGTCTCCTCAGCGGGAGGGCCTATAACACCGGGGAGCTGTTTTTT. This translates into CASSLLSGRAYNTGELFF.

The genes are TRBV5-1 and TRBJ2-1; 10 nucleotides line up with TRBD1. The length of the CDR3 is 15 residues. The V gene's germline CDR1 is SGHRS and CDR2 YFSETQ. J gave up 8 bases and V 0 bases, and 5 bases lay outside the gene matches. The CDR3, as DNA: TGCGCCAGCAGCTTGGCCGGGACAGGGGATCATGAGCAGTTCTTC. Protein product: CASSLAGTGDHEQFF.

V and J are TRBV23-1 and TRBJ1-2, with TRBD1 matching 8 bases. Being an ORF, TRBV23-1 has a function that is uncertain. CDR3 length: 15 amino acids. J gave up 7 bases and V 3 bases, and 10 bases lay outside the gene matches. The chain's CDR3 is CASSHLDRVDCGYTF. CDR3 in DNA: TGCGCCAGCAGTCATCTGGACAGGGTCGACTGTGGCTACACCTTC.

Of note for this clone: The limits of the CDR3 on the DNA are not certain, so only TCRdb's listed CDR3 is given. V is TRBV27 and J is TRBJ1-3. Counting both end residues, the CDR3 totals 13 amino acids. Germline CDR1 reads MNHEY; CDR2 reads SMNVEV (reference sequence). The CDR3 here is CASSFRFGDTIYF.

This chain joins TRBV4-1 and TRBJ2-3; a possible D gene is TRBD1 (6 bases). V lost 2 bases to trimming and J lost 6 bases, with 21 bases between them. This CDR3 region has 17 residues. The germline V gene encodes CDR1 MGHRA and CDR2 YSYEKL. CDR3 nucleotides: TGCGCCAGCAGCCAAAGGATTGGGGGTACCCAGGGGGATACGCAGTATTTT. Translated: CASSQRIGGTQGDTQYF.

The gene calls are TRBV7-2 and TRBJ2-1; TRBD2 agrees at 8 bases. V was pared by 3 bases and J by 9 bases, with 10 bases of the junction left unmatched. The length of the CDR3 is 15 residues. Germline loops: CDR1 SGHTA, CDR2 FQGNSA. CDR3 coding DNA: TGTGCCAGCAGCTTGATGCCAGCGGGAGAACCTGAGCAGTTCTTC. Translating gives CASSLMPAGEPEQFF.

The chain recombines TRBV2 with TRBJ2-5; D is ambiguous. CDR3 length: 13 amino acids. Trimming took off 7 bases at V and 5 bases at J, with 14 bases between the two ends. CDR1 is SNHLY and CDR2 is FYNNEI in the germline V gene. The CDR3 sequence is CASTLDSRETQYF. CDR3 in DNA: TGTGCCAGCACCCTTGACTCGCGGGAGACCCAGTACTTC.

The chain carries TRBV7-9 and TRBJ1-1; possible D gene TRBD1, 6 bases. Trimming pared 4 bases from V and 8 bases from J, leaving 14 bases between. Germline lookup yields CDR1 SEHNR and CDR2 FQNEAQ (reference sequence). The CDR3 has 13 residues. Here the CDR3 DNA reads TGTGCCAGCAGCTCGTTCACAGGGCTAGAAGCTTTCTTT. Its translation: CASSSFTGLEAFF.

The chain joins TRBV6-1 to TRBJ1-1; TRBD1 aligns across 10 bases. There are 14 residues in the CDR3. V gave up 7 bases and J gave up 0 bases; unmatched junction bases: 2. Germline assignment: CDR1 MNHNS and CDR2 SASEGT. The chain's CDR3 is CASKGTGVNTEAFF. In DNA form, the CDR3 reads TGTGCCAGCAAAGGGACAGGGGTGAACACTGAAGCTTTCTTT.

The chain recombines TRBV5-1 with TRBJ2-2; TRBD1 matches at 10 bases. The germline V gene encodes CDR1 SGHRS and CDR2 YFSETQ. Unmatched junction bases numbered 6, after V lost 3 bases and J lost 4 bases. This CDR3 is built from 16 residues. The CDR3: CASSWEGQGTTGELFF. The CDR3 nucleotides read TGCGCCAGCAGCTGGGAGGGACAGGGGACCACCGGGGAGCTGTTTTTT.

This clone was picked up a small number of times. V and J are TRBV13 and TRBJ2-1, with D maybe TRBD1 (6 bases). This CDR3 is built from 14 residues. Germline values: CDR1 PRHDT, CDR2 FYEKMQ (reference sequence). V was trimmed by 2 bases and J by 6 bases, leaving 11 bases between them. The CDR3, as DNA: TGTGCCAGCAGCTTATCCGGGACAACCAATGAGCAGTTCTTC. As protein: CASSLSGTTNEQFF.

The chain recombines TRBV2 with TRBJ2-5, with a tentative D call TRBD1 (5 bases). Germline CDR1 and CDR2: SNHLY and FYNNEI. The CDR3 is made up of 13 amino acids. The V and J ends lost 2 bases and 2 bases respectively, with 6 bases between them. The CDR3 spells CASSERQQETQYF. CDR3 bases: TGTGCCAGCAGTGAAAGACAGCAAGAGACCCAGTACTTC.

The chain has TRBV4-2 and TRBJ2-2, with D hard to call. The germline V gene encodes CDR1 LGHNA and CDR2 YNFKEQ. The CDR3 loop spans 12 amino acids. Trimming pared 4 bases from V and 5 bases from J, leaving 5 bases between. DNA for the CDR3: TGTGCCAGCAGCCCGTATACCGGGGAGCTGTTTTTT. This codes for CASSPYTGELFF.

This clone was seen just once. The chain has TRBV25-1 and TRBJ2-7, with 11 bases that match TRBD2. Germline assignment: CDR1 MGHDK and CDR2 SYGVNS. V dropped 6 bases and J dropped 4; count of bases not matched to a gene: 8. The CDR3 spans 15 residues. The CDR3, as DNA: TGTGCCAGCAGCGATTTAGCGGGAGGGTTTTACGAGCAGTACTTC. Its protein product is CASSDLAGGFYEQYF.

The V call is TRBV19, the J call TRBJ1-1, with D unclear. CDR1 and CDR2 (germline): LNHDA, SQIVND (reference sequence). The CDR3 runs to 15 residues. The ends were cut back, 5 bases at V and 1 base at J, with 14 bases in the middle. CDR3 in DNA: TGTGCCAGTAGTCTGACTGGCGGGGAGAACACTGAAGCTTTCTTT. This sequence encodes CASSLTGGENTEAFF.